This T cell receptor (beta chain) emerged from a study of patients and donors after allogeneic stem cell transplantation (dated by TCRdb to 2018 to 2020). Concerning this clonotype: Its antigen target is currently unknown. One base away there is no much larger clone; base qualities are not given.

From the germline V gene (reference sequence), CDR1 is GTSNPN and CDR2 is SVGIG. Inclusive of the bounding cysteine and phenylalanine, the CDR3 is 13 residues long. Kept here is only the CDR3 DNA, which spans 39 bases and is read in frame from base 1. Trimming takes 1 base from V and 5 bases from J, and the germline ends sit 11 bases apart. Receptor libraries were prepared by RT-PCR. Reads for this sample came from a NextSeq 550. The raw public reads went through TCRdb reprocessing: fastp at Q25, MiXCR clone calling, in-frame beta chains kept. Every entry covers one CDR3 protein and lists the most common genes and DNA from its rows. For this sample the table gives 400,000 to 500,000 distinct CDR3 sequences, of which roughly 17% were detected only once. The top ten hold around 7.2% of the sample.

The rearrangement joined TRBV30 to TRBJ2-5; TRBD2 could be the D gene, as 5 bases match. The origin of this receptor is a human donor who was either an allogeneic HSCT recipient or a stem cell or donor lymphocyte infusion donor (not recorded which). It is not recorded whose cells these are; they may come from a transplant donor. The sample was blood, either unsorted or a sorted T cell fraction (not recorded which). The sequenced DNA is TGTGCCTGGAGTGGCGGGCACTGGGAGACCCAGTACTTC. It translates to CAWSGGHWETQYF. With the portions outside the CDR3 filled from the reference TRBV30 and TRBJ2-5 genes, the complete variable region becomes SQTIHQWPATLVQPVGSPLSLECTVEGTSNPNLYWYRQAAGRGLQLLFYSVGIGQISSEVPQNLSASRPQDRQFILSSKKLLLSDSGFYLCAWSGGHWETQYFGPGTRLLVL.